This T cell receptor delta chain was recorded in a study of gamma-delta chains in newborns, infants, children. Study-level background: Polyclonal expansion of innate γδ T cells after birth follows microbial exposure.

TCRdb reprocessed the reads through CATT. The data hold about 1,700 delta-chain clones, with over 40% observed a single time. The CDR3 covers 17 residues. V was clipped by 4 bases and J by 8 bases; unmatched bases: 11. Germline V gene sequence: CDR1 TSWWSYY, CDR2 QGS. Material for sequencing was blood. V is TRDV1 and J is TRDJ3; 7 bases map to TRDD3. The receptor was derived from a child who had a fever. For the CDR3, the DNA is TGTGCTCTTGGGGGACCCCAGGAGGGGGATCACACCCGACAGATGTTTTTC. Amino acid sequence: CALGGPQEGDHTRQMFF.